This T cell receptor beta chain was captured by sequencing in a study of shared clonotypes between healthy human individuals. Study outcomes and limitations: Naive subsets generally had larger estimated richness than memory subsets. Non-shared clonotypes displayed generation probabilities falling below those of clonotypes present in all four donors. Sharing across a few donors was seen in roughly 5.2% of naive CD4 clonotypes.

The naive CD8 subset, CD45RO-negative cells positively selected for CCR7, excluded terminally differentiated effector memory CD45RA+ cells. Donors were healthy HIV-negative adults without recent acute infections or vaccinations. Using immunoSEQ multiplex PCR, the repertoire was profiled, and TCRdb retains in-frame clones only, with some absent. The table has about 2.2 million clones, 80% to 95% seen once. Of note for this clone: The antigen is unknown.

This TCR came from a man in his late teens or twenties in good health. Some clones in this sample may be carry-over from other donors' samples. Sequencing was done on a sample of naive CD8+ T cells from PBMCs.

The CDR3 protein is CASSFGLGYNEQFF. The CDR3 coding sequence is TGTGCCAGCAGTTTCGGTTTGGGGTACAATGAGCAGTTCTTC. The chain carries TRBV28 and TRBJ2-1; unclear D gene. The length of the CDR3 is 14 residues. Trimming shortened V by 3 bases and J by 4 bases, and 10 bases separated the two germline ends. From germline, CDR1 is MDHEN and CDR2 SYDVKM.